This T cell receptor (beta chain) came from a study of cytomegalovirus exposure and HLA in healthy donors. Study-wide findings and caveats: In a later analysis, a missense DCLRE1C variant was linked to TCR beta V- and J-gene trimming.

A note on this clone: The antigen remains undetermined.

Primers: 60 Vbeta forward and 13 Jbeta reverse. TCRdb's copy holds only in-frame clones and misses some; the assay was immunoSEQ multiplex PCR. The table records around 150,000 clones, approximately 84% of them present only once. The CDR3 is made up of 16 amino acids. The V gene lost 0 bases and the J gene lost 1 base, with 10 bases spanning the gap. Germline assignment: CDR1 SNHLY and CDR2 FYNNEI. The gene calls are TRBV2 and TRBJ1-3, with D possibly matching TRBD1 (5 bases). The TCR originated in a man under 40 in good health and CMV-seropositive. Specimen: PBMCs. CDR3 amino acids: CASSEAGAGSGNTIYF. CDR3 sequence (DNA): TGTGCCAGCAGTGAAGCTGGGGCAGGGTCTGGAAACACCATATATTTT. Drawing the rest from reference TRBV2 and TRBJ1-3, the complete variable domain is EPEVTQTPSHQVTQMGQEVILRCVPISNHLYFYWYRQILGQKVEFLVSFYNNEISEKSEIFDDQFSVERPDGSNFTLKIRSTKLEDSAMYFCASSEAGAGSGNTIYFGEGSWLTVV.